The present entry profiles one T cell receptor (beta chain) with its context. Its specificity is unknown. The data stem from a study of STAT3 mutations in large granular lymphocyte leukemia. Study results and limitations: Every T-LGLL patient had at least one immunodominant TCRbeta clonotype.

Measured with immunoSEQ multiplex PCR; TCRdb has only the in-frame clones, and not every one. The sample has about 5,400 clones, about 50% seen once. With 5 bases clipped from V and 3 bases from J, the junction kept 9 bases outside the gene matches. Germline-derived CDR1 and CDR2 are MNHEY and SMNVEV (reference sequence). There are 15 residues in the CDR3. The sequence was collected from a woman in her seventies with T-cell large granular lymphocyte leukemia. Some clones in this sample may be carry-over from other donors' samples. The chain is built from TRBV27 and TRBJ2-7, with 8 bases identical to TRBD1. The sequencing input was peripheral blood mononuclear cells. CDR3 protein: CASSPRLDRVYEQYF. The CDR3 bases are TGTGCCAGCAGTCCACGACTGGACAGGGTCTACGAGCAGTACTTC.